The rows below give T cell receptor beta chains drawn from one sample of a study of control samples from healthy donors and cancer patients. Profiled with immunoSEQ multiplex PCR; TCRdb holds only in-frame clones, not every one. Here the sample spans about 70,000 clones, 94% being singletons. Sequencing was done on a sample of blood. The source of these receptors is a woman in her twenties or thirties in good health. Both conserved end residues are part of each CDR3. Each record gives: J gene, D gene, clone size, V gene, CDR3 protein, CDR3 DNA. The D gene is left open where the match is weak. Where a row states a size, it is once, few, many or the class of an expanded clone; other rows omit it.

>TRBJ1-5|TRBD1|-|TRBV18
CASSPDRVGQPQHF
TGTGCCAGCTCACCTGACAGGGTTGGACAGCCCCAGCATTTT
>TRBJ1-4|-|-|TRBV3-1/TRBV3-2
CASSPSMGGSEKLFF
TGTGCCAGCAGCCCTTCTATGGGGGGGTCTGAAAAACTGTTTTTT
>TRBJ2-1|-|-|TRBV6-1
CASSDLSGTGLNEQFF
TGTGCCAGCAGTGATCTTAGCGGGACAGGATTAAATGAGCAGTTCTTC
>TRBJ1-5|TRBD1|-|TRBV5-6
CASSTGQGYQPQHF
TGTGCCAGCAGCACCGGACAGGGCTATCAGCCCCAGCATTTT
>TRBJ2-6|-|-|TRBV5-8
CASSFRATSGANVLTF
TGTGCCAGCAGCTTTAGGGCCACCTCTGGGGCCAACGTCCTGACTTTC
>TRBJ2-1|-|-|TRBV9
CASSVELSDNEQFF
TGTGCCAGCAGCGTAGAGCTTTCGGATAATGAGCAGTTCTTC
>TRBJ2-7|TRBD1|-|TRBV30
CAWNRDRGREQYF
TGTGCCTGGAACCGGGACAGGGGGCGAGAGCAGTACTTC
>TRBJ1-1|-|-|TRBV19
CASSIQNTEAFF
TGTGCCAGTAGTATTCAGAACACTGAAGCTTTCTTT
>TRBJ1-4|-|-|TRBV5-6
CASEPLGHRDGPNEKLFF
TGTGCCAGCGAACCCCTGGGGCATCGGGACGGACCGAATGAAAAACTGTTTTTT
>TRBJ1-2|-|-|TRBV7-8
CASSLYRANYGYTF
TGTGCCAGCAGCTTATACCGAGCTAACTATGGCTACACCTTC
>TRBJ1-2|-|-|TRBV25-1
CAASPQGRAYGYTF
TGTGCCGCATCCCCCCAAGGTCGAGCTTATGGCTACACCTTC
>TRBJ1-5|-|-|TRBV5-4
CASSRPGPPSGNQPQHF
TGTGCCAGCAGCCGCCCCGGACCCCCATCCGGCAATCAGCCCCAGCATTTT
>TRBJ2-5|TRBD1|-|TRBV9
CASSGGTGDMETQYF
TGTGCCAGCAGCGGGGGGACAGGGGATATGGAGACCCAGTACTTC
>TRBJ1-2|-|-|TRBV6-5
CASSYRAKDAGYTF
TGTGCCAGCAGTTACAGAGCCAAGGACGCTGGCTACACCTTC
>TRBJ2-5|-|-|TRBV9
CASSVRAQEIQYF
TGTGCCAGCAGCGTGAGGGCCCAAGAGATCCAGTACTTC
>TRBJ1-6|-|-|TRBV10-3
CAIMAEDGSPLHF
TGTGCCATCATGGCAGAGGATGGTTCACCCCTCCACTTT
>TRBJ1-1|-|-|TRBV30
CAWSVRDRREAFF
TGTGCCTGGAGTGTAAGAGACAGGCGTGAAGCTTTCTTT
>TRBJ1-1|-|-|TRBV24-1
CATSTSGIRPEAFF
TGTGCCACCAGTACATCAGGGATTCGTCCTGAAGCTTTCTTT
>TRBJ1-1|-|-|TRBV5-6
CASSMTGSVFTEAFF
TGTGCCAGCAGCATGACAGGTTCGGTGTTCACTGAAGCTTTCTTT
>TRBJ1-5|-|-|TRBV19
CASSIFDQPQHF
TGTGCCAGTAGTATTTTTGATCAGCCCCAGCATTTT
>TRBJ1-2|-|-|TRBV6-5
CASSYSRRVNGYTF
TGTGCCAGCAGTTACTCGCGCAGGGTTAATGGCTACACCTTC
>TRBJ2-6|-|few|TRBV2
CASSEEAAGANVLTF
TGTGCCAGCAGTGAAGAGGCGGCTGGGGCCAACGTCCTGACTTTC